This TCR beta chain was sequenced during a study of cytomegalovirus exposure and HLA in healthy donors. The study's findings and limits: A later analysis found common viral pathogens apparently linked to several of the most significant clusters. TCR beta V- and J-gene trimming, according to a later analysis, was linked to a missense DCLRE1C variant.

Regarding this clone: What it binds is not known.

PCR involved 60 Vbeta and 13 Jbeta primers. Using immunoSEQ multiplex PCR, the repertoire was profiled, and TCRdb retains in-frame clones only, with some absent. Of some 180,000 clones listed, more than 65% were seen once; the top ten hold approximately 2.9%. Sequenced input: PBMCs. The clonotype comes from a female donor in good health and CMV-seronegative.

DNA of the CDR3: TGCGCCAGCACCGGAGGTGGAGGCACTGAAGCTTTCTTT. This sequence encodes CASTGGGGTEAFF. The chain uses TRBV5-1 and TRBJ1-1, with no clear D. This CDR3 spans 13 amino acids. CDR1 is SGHRS, CDR2 YFSETQ, per germline. V was trimmed by 6 bases and J by 4 bases, leaving 13 bases between them.